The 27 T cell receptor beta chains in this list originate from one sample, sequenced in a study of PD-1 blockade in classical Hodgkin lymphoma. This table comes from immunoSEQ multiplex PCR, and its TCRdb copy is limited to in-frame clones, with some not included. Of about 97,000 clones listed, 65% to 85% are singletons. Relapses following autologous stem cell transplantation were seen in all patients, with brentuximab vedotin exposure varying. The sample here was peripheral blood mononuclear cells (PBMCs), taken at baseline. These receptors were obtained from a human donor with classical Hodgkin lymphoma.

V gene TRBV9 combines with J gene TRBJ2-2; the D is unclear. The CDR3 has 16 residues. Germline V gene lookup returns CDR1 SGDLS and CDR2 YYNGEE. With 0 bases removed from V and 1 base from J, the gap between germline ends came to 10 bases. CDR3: CASSVVGQVNTGELFF. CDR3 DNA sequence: TGTGCCAGCAGCGTAGTCGGGCAGGTGAACACCGGGGAGCTGTTTTTT.

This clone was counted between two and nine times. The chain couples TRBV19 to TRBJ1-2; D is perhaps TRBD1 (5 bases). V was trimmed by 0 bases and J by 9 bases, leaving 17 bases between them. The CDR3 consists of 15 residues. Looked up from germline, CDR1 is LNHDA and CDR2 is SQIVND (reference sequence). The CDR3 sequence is CASSIDPAGRGSYTF. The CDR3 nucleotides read TGTGCCAGTAGTATAGATCCCGCAGGGCGCGGTAGCTACACCTTC.

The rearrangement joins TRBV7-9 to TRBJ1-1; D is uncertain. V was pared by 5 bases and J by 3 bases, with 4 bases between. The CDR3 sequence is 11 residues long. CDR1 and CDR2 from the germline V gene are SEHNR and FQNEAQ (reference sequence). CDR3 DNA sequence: TGTGCCAGCAGCCCATACACTGAAGCTTTCTTT. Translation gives CASSPYTEAFF.

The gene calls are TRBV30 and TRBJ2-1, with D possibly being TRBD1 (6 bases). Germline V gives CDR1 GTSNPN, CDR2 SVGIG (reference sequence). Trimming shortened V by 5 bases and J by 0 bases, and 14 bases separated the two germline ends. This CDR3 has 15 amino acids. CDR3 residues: CAWGGGIHSYNEQFF. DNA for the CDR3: TGTGCCTGGGGTGGGGGCATCCACTCCTACAATGAGCAGTTCTTC.

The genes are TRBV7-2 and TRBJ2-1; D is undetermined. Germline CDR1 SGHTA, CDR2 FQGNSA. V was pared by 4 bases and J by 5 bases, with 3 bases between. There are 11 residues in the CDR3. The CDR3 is CASSYHNEQFF. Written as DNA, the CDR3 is TGTGCCAGCAGCTATCACAATGAGCAGTTCTTC.

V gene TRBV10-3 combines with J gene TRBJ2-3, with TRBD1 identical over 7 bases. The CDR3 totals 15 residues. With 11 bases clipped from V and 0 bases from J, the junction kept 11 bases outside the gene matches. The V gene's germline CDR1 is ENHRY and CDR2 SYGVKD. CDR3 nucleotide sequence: TGTGCCGCCTCAGGGGGACCTTCTAGCACAGATACGCAGTATTTT. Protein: CAASGGPSSTDTQYF.

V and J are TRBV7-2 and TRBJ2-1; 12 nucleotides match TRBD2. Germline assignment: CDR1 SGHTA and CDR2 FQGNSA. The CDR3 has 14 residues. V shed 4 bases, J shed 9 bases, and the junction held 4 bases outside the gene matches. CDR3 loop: CASSSRLAGVEQFF. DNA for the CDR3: TGTGCCAGCAGCTCTCGACTAGCGGGAGTTGAGCAGTTCTTC.

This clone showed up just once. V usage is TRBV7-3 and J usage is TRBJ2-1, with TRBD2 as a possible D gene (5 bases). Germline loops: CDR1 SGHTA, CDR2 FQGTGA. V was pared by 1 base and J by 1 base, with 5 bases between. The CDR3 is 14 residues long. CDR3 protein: CASSLSGSYNEQFF. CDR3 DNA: TGTGCCAGCAGCTTAAGCGGGTCCTACAATGAGCAGTTCTTC.

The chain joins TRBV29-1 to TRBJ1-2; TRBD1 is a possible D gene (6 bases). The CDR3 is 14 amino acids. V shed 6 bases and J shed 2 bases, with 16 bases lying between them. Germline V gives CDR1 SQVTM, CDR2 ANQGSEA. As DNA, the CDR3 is TGCAGCGTAGCCGGGACACCTACCAACTATGGCTACACCTTC. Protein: CSVAGTPTNYGYTF. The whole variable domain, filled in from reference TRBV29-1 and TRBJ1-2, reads SAVISQKPSRDICQRGTSLTIQCQVDSQVTMMFWYRQQPGQSLTLIATANQGSEATYESGFVIDKFPISRPNLTFSTLTVSNMSPEDSSIYLCSVAGTPTNYGYTFGSGTRLTVV.

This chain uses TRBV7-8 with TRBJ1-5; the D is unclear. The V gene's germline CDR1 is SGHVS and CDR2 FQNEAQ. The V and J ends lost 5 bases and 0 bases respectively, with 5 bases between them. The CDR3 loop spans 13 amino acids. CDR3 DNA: TGTGCCAGCAGCCAATATAGCAATCAGCCCCAGCATTTT. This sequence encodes CASSQYSNQPQHF.

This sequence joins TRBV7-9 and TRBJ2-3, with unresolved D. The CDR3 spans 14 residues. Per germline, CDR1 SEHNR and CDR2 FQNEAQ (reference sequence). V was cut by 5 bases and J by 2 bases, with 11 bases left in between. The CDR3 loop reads CASSTDLTTDTQYF. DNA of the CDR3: TGTGCCAGCAGCACCGACTTAACCACAGATACGCAGTATTTT.

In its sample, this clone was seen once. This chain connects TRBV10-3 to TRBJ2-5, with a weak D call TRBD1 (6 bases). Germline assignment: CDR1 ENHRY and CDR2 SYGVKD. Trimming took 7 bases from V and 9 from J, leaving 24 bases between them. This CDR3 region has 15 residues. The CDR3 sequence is CAINGGGPFSSAQYF. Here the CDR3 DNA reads TGTGCCATCAATGGGGGCGGACCTTTCTCGTCGGCCCAGTACTTC.

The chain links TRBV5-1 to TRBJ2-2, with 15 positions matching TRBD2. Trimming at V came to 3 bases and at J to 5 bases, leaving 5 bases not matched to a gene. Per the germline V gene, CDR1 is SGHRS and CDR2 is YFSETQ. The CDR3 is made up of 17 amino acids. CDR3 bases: TGCGCCAGCAGCTCCGGACTAGCGGGAGGGAGGACCGGGGAGCTGTTTTTT. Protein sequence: CASSSGLAGGRTGELFF.

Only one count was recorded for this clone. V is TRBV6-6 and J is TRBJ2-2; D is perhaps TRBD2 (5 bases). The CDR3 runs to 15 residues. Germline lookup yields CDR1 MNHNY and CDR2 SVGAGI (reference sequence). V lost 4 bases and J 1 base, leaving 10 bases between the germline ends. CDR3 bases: TGTGCCAGCAGTTTCCAAGGACTGAACACCGGGGAGCTGTTTTTT. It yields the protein CASSFQGLNTGELFF.

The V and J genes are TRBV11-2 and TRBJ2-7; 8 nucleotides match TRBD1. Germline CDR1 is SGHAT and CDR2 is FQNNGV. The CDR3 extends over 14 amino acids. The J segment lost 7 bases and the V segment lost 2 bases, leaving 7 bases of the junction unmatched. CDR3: CASSLNPGQVEQYF. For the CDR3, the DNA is TGTGCCAGCAGCTTAAACCCGGGACAGGTTGAGCAGTACTTC. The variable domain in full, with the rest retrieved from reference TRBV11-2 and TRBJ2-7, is EAGVAQSPRYKIIEKRQSVAFWCNPISGHATLYWYQQILGQGPKLLIQFQNNGVVDDSQLPKDRFSAERLKGVDSTLKIQPAKLEDSAVYLCASSLNPGQVEQYFGPGTRLTVT.

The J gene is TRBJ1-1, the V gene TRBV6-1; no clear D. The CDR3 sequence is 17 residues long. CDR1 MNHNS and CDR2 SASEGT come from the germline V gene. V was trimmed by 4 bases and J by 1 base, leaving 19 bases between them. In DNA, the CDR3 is TGTGCCAGCAGTGTATTCGGGTCGCGGGAAAAGAACACTGAAGCTTTCTTT. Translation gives CASSVFGSREKNTEAFF.

The CDR3 DNA is TGCGCCAGCAGTGGAGGGGGCGAGCAGTACTTC. The encoded protein is CASSGGGEQYF. The chain couples TRBV5-1 to TRBJ2-7; D may match TRBD1 or TRBD2 (6 bases each). Trimming cost V 5 bases and J 6 bases, with 9 bases left between them. Per the germline V gene, CDR1 is SGHRS and CDR2 is YFSETQ. The CDR3 contains 11 residues. The whole variable domain, remainder taken from reference TRBV5-1 and TRBJ2-7, is KAGVTQTPRYLIKTRGQQVTLSCSPISGHRSVSWYQQTPGQGLQFLFEYFSETQRNKGNFPGRFSGRQFSNSRSEMNVSTLELGDSALYLCASSGGGEQYFGPGTRLTVT.

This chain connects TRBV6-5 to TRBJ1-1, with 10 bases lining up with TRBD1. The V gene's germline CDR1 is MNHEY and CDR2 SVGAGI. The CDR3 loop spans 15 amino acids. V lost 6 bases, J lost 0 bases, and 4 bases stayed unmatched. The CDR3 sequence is CASRRDRGMNTEAFF. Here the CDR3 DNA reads TGTGCCAGCAGGCGGGACAGGGGTATGAACACTGAAGCTTTCTTT.

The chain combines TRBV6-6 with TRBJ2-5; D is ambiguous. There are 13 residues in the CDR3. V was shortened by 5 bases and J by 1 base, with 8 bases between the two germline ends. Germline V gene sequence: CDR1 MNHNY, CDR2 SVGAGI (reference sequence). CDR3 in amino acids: CASSRLRQETQYF. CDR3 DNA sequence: TGTGCCAGCAGTCGGCTGCGCCAAGAGACCCAGTACTTC.

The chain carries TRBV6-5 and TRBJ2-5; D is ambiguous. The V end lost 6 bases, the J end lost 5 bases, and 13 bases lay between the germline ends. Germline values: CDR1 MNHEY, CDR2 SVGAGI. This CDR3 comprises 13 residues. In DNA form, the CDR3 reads TGTGCCAGCAGGCCCCGCTGGTCCGAGACCCAGTACTTC. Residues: CASRPRWSETQYF.

The CDR3 bases are TGCGCCAGCACCCCCGAGGGAGGGTGGGGATACAATGAGCAGTTCTTC. It encodes CASTPEGGWGYNEQFF. The chain employs TRBV5-1 and TRBJ2-1; 7 positions match TRBD2. Germline V CDR1 and CDR2: SGHRS, YFSETQ. J was trimmed by 4 bases and V by 6 bases; bases with no gene match: 13. The CDR3 covers 16 residues. The full variable domain, in which reference TRBV5-1 and TRBJ2-1 provide the parts outside the CDR3, is KAGVTQTPRYLIKTRGQQVTLSCSPISGHRSVSWYQQTPGQGLQFLFEYFSETQRNKGNFPGRFSGRQFSNSRSEMNVSTLELGDSALYLCASTPEGGWGYNEQFFGPGTRLTVL.

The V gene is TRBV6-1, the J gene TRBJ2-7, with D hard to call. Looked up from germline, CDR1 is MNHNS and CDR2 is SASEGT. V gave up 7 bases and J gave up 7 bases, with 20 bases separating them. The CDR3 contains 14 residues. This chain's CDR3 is CASTGPVTQREQYF. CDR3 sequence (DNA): TGTGCCAGCACCGGACCCGTTACGCAACGAGAGCAGTACTTC.

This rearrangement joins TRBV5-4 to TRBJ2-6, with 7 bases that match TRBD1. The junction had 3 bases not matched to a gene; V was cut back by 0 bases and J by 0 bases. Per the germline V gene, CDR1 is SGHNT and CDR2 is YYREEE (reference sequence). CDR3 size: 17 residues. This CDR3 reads CASSLGQGYSGANVLTF. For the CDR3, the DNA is TGTGCCAGCAGCTTGGGACAGGGCTACTCTGGGGCCAACGTCCTGACTTTC.

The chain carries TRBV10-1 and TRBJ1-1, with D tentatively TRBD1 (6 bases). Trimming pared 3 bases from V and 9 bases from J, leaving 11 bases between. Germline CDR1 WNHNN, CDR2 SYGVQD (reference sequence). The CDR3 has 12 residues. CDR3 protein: CASSEQGRQAFF. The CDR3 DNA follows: TGCGCCAGCAGTGAACAGGGCCGTCAAGCTTTCTTT.

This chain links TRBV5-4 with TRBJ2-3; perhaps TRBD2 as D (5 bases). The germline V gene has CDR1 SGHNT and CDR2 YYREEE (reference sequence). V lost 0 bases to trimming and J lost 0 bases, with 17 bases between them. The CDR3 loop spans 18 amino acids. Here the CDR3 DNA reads TGTGCCAGCAGCTTGGAAGTGGGCGGGCATACGAGCACAGATACGCAGTATTTT. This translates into CASSLEVGGHTSTDTQYF.

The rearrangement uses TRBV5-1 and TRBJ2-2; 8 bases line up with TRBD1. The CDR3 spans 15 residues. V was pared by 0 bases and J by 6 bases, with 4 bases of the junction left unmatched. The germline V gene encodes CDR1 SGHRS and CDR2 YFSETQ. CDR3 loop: CASSLETGVSGELFF. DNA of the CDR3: TGCGCCAGCAGCTTGGAGACAGGGGTTTCCGGGGAGCTGTTTTTT.

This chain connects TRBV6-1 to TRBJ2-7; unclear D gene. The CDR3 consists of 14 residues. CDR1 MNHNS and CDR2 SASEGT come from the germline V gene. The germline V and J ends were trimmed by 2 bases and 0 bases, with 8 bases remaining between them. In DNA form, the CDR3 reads TGTGCCAGCAGTGAAATCCCCAACTCCTACGAGCAGTACTTC. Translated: CASSEIPNSYEQYF.